This T cell receptor beta chain derives from a study of blood T cell repertoires in COVID-19. The overall study: There were acute and convalescent COVID-19 samples, and they came from the United States, Italy and Spain. PBMCs, B-cell-depleted T cells, or T cells provided the cDNA or gDNA that made up the material.

This clone came up a few times. Trimming took 2 bases from V and 1 from J, leaving 12 bases between them. The germline V gene encodes CDR1 MNHEY and CDR2 SVGAGI. The CDR3 is 15 amino acids. Under the authors' procedure: Estimation of nucleated cell counts relied on the amplification of reference gene primers. The data were produced by immunoSEQ multiplex PCR, yet TCRdb's version contains in-frame clones alone and is incomplete. The V and J calls and clone size are taken from that table; D and trimming were inferred from the DNA. Of 75,000 to 90,000 clones in the sample, 60% to 80% were seen once. Sequenced sample: peripheral blood. The chain is built from TRBV6-5 and TRBJ2-7; D is undetermined. The source is a man aged 60 to 75 with COVID-19, enrolled during active disease. CDR3 DNA: TGTGCCAGCAGTTACGGTGACAAATTATCCTACGAGCAGTACTTC. Encoded protein: CASSYGDKLSYEQYF.